This T cell receptor (beta chain) was profiled in a study of T cell changes during pregnancy in multiple sclerosis (dated 2019 in TCRdb). For context, the study as a whole: Changes in the T cell repertoire over the course of pregnancy were examined in this study in women with multiple sclerosis.

The V and J ends are trimmed by 1 base and 0 bases, leaving 4 bases between them. CDR1 MNHNS and CDR2 SASEGT are derived from the germline V gene. The CDR3 sequence holds 14 residues, the cysteine and phenylalanine included. Left in the record is the CDR3 DNA by itself, 42 bases read in frame from the first base. Comments on this clone: The antigen it recognizes is unknown. It has no much larger one-base neighbor in the sample; base qualities were not kept.

The library was prepared using the immunoSEQ multiplex PCR assay. This immuneACCESS table, as held by TCRdb, lists in-frame sequences with V and J called but not all clones. Of the missing ones, under half trace to an unresolved V gene in checked studies; the others have no known cause. The sample includes 60,000 to 85,000 clones, with roughly nine tenths observed a single time. More than 1.1% of the sample belongs to the ten largest clones. The sequencing here drew on peripheral blood, taken in the second trimester of pregnancy. The sequence was collected from a female donor in good health, enrolled as a control in a pregnancy study. The chain was built from TRBV6-1 and TRBJ1-3; the D gene assignment is ambiguous. This receptor has the CDR3 CASSEVLSGNTIYF. In nucleotides, the sequence is TGTGCCAGCAGTGAAGTCCTCTCTGGAAACACCATATATTTT.